The 17 T cell receptor beta chains presented below share a single source sample, sequenced in a study of blood T cell repertoires in COVID-19. Only in-frame clones appear in the TCRdb table, and some are missing; sequencing was by immunoSEQ multiplex PCR. The sample yields under 350,000 clones, around 86% seen once. The sequenced sample was PBMCs or T cells enriched from blood (not recorded which). These receptors all come from a woman aged 40 to 49 who had recovered from COVID-19.

The chain uses TRBV6-5 and TRBJ1-1; unclear D gene. V was trimmed by 8 bases and J by 0 bases, leaving 7 bases between them. CDR3 size: 12 residues. Germline values: CDR1 MNHEY, CDR2 SVGAGI. The CDR3: CASFGMNTEAFF. The CDR3 coding sequence is TGTGCCAGCTTCGGGATGAACACTGAAGCTTTCTTT.

This clone has only one observation. The chain links TRBV28 to TRBJ1-2; 8 positions match TRBD1. Germline V gives CDR1 MDHEN, CDR2 SYDVKM. This CDR3 contains 18 residues. V was pared by 5 bases and J by 6 bases, with 20 bases of the junction left unmatched. CDR3 DNA: TGTGCCAGCAGTCCCCCCGGGACAGGTGGTCACTCCCCAAATGGCTACACCTTC. It codes for CASSPPGTGGHSPNGYTF.

The CDR3 bases are TGCGCCAGCAGCCCGTCCGGGACAGGGATGATGGAGCAGTACTTC. Protein product: CASSPSGTGMMEQYF. V and J are TRBV5-1 and TRBJ2-7, with 9 bases that match TRBD1. The CDR3 contains 15 residues. With 4 bases clipped from V and 7 bases from J, the junction kept 12 bases outside the gene matches. CDR1 is SGHRS, CDR2 YFSETQ, per germline.

The genes are TRBV5-1 and TRBJ2-7; 9 bases agree with TRBD1. CDR1 and CDR2 from the germline V gene are SGHRS and YFSETQ. Trimming at V came to 5 bases and at J to 3 bases, leaving 9 bases not matched to a gene. There are 15 residues in the CDR3. The CDR3 nucleotides read TGCGCCAGCAGTTACGGGACAGGGATGTACTACGAGCAGTACTTC. Translation gives CASSYGTGMYYEQYF.

The chain is built from TRBV7-3 and TRBJ1-6; no definite D call. CDR1 SGHTA and CDR2 FQGTGA come from the germline V gene. This CDR3 region has 13 residues. V lost 2 bases, J lost 8 bases, and 7 bases lay in between. The CDR3 spells CASSLGGDSPLHF. The DNA of the CDR3 is TGTGCCAGCAGCTTAGGCGGGGATTCACCCCTCCACTTT.

This chain connects TRBV3-1 (or the pseudogene TRBV3-2) to TRBJ2-2; TRBD2 might be the D (5 bases). Trimming left V 4 bases short and J 2 bases short, with 11 bases between. The CDR3 extends over 15 amino acids. CDR1 and CDR2 (germline): LGHDT, YNNKEL (reference sequence). CDR3 in DNA: TGTGCCAGCAGCCGACTACACTCCAACACCGGGGAGCTGTTTTTT. Translation: CASSRLHSNTGELFF.

As concerns this clone: Other DNA sequences from this sample encode an identical CDR3 as well. The gene calls are TRBV18 and TRBJ2-7; no clear D. Trimming removed 3 bases at V and 0 bases at J, with 3 bases between. CDR1 is KGHSH and CDR2 is LQKENI in the germline V gene. The CDR3 runs 12 residues. The CDR3 sequence: CASSPSSYEQYF. For the CDR3, the DNA is TGTGCCAGCTCACCGAGCTCCTACGAGCAGTACTTC.

This sequence joins TRBV5-6 and TRBJ2-4; 8 nucleotides line up with TRBD1. V shed 1 base and J 2 bases; nucleotides not matched to a gene: 8. Germline CDR1 SGHDT, CDR2 YYEEEE. This CDR3 is built from 17 residues. The DNA for the CDR3 is TGTGCCAGCAGCTTGTATCGGCAGGGGGCATCCAAAAACATTCAGTACTTC. Translated, it gives CASSLYRQGASKNIQYF.

V is TRBV29-1 and J is TRBJ1-1, with TRBD1 identical over 8 bases. In germline, CDR1 is SQVTM, CDR2 ANQGSEA. V was pared by 8 bases and J by 3 bases, with 8 bases of the junction left unmatched. The CDR3 runs to 13 residues. In DNA form, the CDR3 reads TGCAGCTCACGGACAGGGCGAGACACTGAAGCTTTCTTT. It specifies CSSRTGRDTEAFF.

The chain couples TRBV7-2 to TRBJ2-1, with D uncertain. The CDR3 is 18 amino acids. Germline V gene sequence: CDR1 SGHTA, CDR2 FQGNSA. V was clipped by 1 base and J by 6 bases, with 22 bases between them. In DNA, the CDR3 is TGTGCCAGCAGCTTAGAGCCCCCCCGAGCTATTAATTCCAATGAGCAGTTCTTC. It is translated as CASSLEPPRAINSNEQFF.

Only a few counts were recorded for this clone. The rearrangement joins TRBV11-1 to TRBJ1-3; possibly TRBD1 for D (6 bases). Trimming pared 7 bases from V and 2 bases from J, leaving 9 bases between. There are 13 residues in the CDR3. CDR1 and CDR2 from the germline V gene are SGHAT and FQDESV (reference sequence). The CDR3 DNA reads TGTGCCAGCACTCAGGGGACTGGAAACACCATATATTTT. It is translated as CASTQGTGNTIYF.

The gene calls are TRBV9 and TRBJ1-3, with a possible D match to TRBD1 (6 bases). The germline gives CDR1 SGDLS, CDR2 YYNGEE. The CDR3 covers 15 residues. V lost 1 base to trimming and J lost 4 bases, with 12 bases between them. In DNA, the CDR3 is TGTGCCAGCAGCGTAACAGGGTTGGGGGGAAACACCATATATTTT. Protein product: CASSVTGLGGNTIYF.

The gene calls are TRBV6-5 and TRBJ2-7; a possible D gene is TRBD1 (6 bases). The germline CDR1 and CDR2 sequences are MNHEY and SVGAGI. Between the trimmed V and J ends, which lost 5 bases and 2 bases, there was a span of 16 bases. The CDR3 consists of 15 residues. The chain's CDR3 is CASSPHRDGAYEQYF. CDR3 bases: TGTGCCAGCAGTCCCCACAGGGACGGGGCCTACGAGCAGTACTTC.

The V call is TRBV5-8, the J call TRBJ2-7, with D possibly being TRBD2 (5 bases). The CDR3 covers 14 residues. V gave up 4 bases and J gave up 4 bases, with 15 bases separating them. From germline, CDR1 is SGHTS and CDR2 YDEGEE. The CDR3 spells CASSPRVGEYEQYF. The CDR3 DNA follows: TGTGCCAGCAGCCCGCGGGTCGGGGAGTACGAGCAGTACTTC.

The chain recombines TRBV9 with TRBJ1-6; 7 nucleotides match TRBD1. This CDR3 contains 17 residues. V was clipped by 2 bases and J by 3 bases; unmatched bases: 8. Looked up from germline, CDR1 is SGDLS and CDR2 is YYNGEE. The CDR3 is CASSVRDSTIYNSPLHF. In nucleotides, the CDR3 is TGTGCCAGCAGCGTGAGGGACAGTACCATCTATAATTCACCCCTCCACTTT.

The V gene is TRBV27, the J gene TRBJ2-7, with D possibly being TRBD2 (5 bases). The CDR3 extends over 16 amino acids. V dropped 6 bases and J dropped 6 bases, with 24 bases sitting between them. The germline V gene has CDR1 MNHEY and CDR2 SMNVEV (reference sequence). The CDR3 loop is CASSPFDFRRGFEQYF. CDR3 DNA sequence: TGTGCCAGCAGCCCCTTTGATTTCCGAAGAGGGTTCGAGCAGTACTTC.

The rearrangement uses TRBV5-1 and TRBJ2-7; 8 nucleotides line up with TRBD1. This CDR3 spans 15 amino acids. J was trimmed by 3 bases and V by 4 bases; bases with no gene match: 9. The germline CDR1 and CDR2 sequences are SGHRS and YFSETQ. CDR3 coding DNA: TGCGCCAGCAGCCCTCAGACAGGGGTCGGCTACGAGCAGTACTTC. Protein sequence: CASSPQTGVGYEQYF.